The T cell receptor beta chain described here comes from a study of OX40 agonist ivuxolimab in advanced cancers. At the level of the study: Partial response was recorded in three patients: one hepatocellular carcinoma and two cutaneous melanoma cases.

General observations from the study: More expanded clones were seen, on average, in CD8+ T cells than in CD4+. Normalized expansion of T-cell clones was also low for some nonresponders. Partial responders treated at 0.1-3.0 mg/kg exhibited clonal expansion among the lowest measured.

Between the trimmed V and J ends, which lost 0 bases and 11 bases, there was a span of 14 bases. CDR1 and CDR2 from the germline V gene are SGHDT and YYEEEE. This CDR3 contains 14 residues. As regards this clone: Its antigen is still unknown.

The table came from immunoSEQ multiplex PCR; TCRdb's copy has only in-frame clones and leaves some out. The table lists 20,000 to 25,000 clones, just under 75% of them singletons. This clonotype originated in an adult with an advanced solid tumor such as melanoma, head and neck, liver or kidney cancer. The rearrangement uses TRBV5-6 and TRBJ2-2; D may match TRBD1 or TRBD2 (6 bases each). Specimen: CD4+ or CD8+ T cells sorted from blood, collected in a trial of the OX40 agonist ivuxolimab. The CDR3 DNA follows: TGTGCCAGCAGCTTGGGGGCGGGACATTCAGAGCTGTTTTTT. Protein: CASSLGAGHSELFF.